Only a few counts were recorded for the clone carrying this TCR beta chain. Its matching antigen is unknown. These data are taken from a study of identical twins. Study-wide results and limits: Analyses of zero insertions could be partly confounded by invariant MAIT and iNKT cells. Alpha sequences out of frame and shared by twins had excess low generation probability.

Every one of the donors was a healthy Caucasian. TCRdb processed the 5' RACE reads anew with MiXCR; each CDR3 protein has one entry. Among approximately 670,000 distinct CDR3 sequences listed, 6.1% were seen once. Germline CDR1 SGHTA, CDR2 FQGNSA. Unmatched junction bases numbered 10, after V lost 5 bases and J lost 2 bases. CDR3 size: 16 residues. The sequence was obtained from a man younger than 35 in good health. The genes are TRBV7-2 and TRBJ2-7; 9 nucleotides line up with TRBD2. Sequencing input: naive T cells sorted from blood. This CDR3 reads CASSPIAGDWAYEQYF. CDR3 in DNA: TGTGCCAGCAGCCCGATAGCGGGAGATTGGGCCTACGAGCAGTACTTC.